Following are 27 T cell receptor beta chains from one sample sequenced in a study of shared clonotypes between healthy human individuals. Sequenced by immunoSEQ multiplex PCR; TCRdb stores in-frame clones only, minus some. The data contain about 770,000 clones, around 70% of them seen just once; the ten biggest clones take up under 2%. The sample was memory CD4+ T cells sorted from blood. The subset here: CD45RA-negative fraction. The receptors stem from a woman aged 25 to 39 in good health.

The chain combines TRBV7-9 with TRBJ2-1, with 13 positions matching TRBD2. The CDR3 is made up of 15 amino acids. V shed 7 bases, J shed 7 bases, and the junction held 7 bases outside the gene matches. Germline CDR1 SEHNR, CDR2 FQNEAQ (reference sequence). CDR3 nucleotides: TGTGCCAGCACCCCCCGGGGACTAGCGGGAAATGAGCAGTTCTTC. It specifies CASTPRGLAGNEQFF. The full variable domain, completed using reference TRBV7-9 and TRBJ2-1, is DTGVSQNPRHKITKRGQNVTFRCDPISEHNRLYWYRQTLGQGPEFLTYFQNEAQLEKSRLLSDRFSAERPKGSFSTLEIQRTEQGDSAMYLCASTPRGLAGNEQFFGPGTRLTVL.

The CDR3 DNA reads TGTGCCAGTAGTATCCAGGCTGATCAGCCCCAGCATTTT. Translation gives CASSIQADQPQHF. This chain links TRBV19 with TRBJ1-5; D ambiguous. V was cut by 3 bases and J by 5 bases, with 8 bases left in between. Germline CDR1 is LNHDA and CDR2 is SQIVND (reference sequence). The CDR3 is made up of 13 amino acids.

This clone counts as medium-sized (0.01 to 0.1%). The rearrangement uses TRBV19 and TRBJ2-7; D perhaps matches TRBD2 (5 bases). Looked up from germline, CDR1 is LNHDA and CDR2 is SQIVND (reference sequence). V was cut by 6 bases and J by 3 bases, with 12 bases left in between. The CDR3 covers 13 residues. Here the CDR3 DNA reads TGTGCCAGTAGGAGGACTTTAAACTACGAGCAGTACTTC. Translation gives CASRRTLNYEQYF.

This clone was observed a few times. The chain has TRBV28 and TRBJ2-5; TRBD1 aligns across 7 bases. The germline V gene has CDR1 MDHEN and CDR2 SYDVKM. V lost 5 bases and J lost 6; bases outside the gene matches: 9. The CDR3 covers 14 residues. This CDR3 is CASSPPAGGQTQYF. CDR3 nucleotides: TGTGCCAGCAGTCCCCCCGCAGGGGGACAGACCCAGTACTTC.

This clone was picked up one time. The chain couples TRBV5-6 to TRBJ2-5, with 11 bases aligning to TRBD2. This CDR3 comprises 13 residues. CDR1 SGHDT and CDR2 YYEEEE come from the germline V gene. J lost 7 bases, V lost 2 bases, and 1 base had no gene match. CDR3 in amino acids: CASSFGLAGTQYF. CDR3 bases: TGTGCCAGCAGCTTCGGACTAGCGGGGACCCAGTACTTC.

The DNA for the CDR3 is TGTGCCAGCAGTGAAGGCGGGAGTGCGGCTGGGACCCAGTACTTC. Its protein product is CASSEGGSAAGTQYF. This sequence joins TRBV6-1 and TRBJ2-5, with 7 bases matching TRBD2. The germline gives CDR1 MNHNS, CDR2 SASEGT. The J segment lost 7 bases and the V segment lost 1 base, leaving 9 bases of the junction unmatched. The CDR3 is 15 amino acids.

This clone was counted ten times or more. This chain connects TRBV6-4 to TRBJ2-2, with D perhaps TRBD2 (6 bases). CDR1 and CDR2 from the germline V gene are MRHNA and SNTAGT. V shed 4 bases and J shed 6 bases, with 15 bases lying between them. The CDR3 runs 15 residues. The CDR3 DNA sequence: TGTGCCAGCAGTGCGGACTATTTAGGTGCCGGGGAGCTGTTTTTT. It specifies CASSADYLGAGELFF.

In DNA form, the CDR3 reads TGTGCCAGCAGTGTAACTGGGATCCCTGAAGCTTTCTTT. Translation: CASSVTGIPEAFF. The V call is TRBV6-1, the J call TRBJ1-1; no clear D gene. Germline V lookup: CDR1 MNHNS, CDR2 SASEGT. CDR3 length: 13 amino acids. V was trimmed by 4 bases and J by 6 bases, leaving 12 bases between them.

A few counts support this clone. The chain uses TRBV5-6 and TRBJ1-1; D is uncertain. Germline V CDR1 and CDR2: SGHDT, YYEEEE. Deletions cut 1 base from V and 6 bases from J, with 7 bases between. This CDR3 contains 12 residues. The CDR3 DNA sequence: TGTGCCAGCAGCTTGTACAGTTCTGAAGCTTTCTTT. Amino acid sequence: CASSLYSSEAFF.

CDR3 residues: CASSYQGRGEQFF. As DNA, the CDR3 is TGTGCCAGCAGCTACCAAGGACGGGGTGAGCAGTTCTTC. The chain links TRBV6-5 to TRBJ2-1; maybe TRBD2 (5 bases). Germline values: CDR1 MNHEY, CDR2 SVGAGI. There are 13 residues in the CDR3. V was clipped by 6 bases and J by 9 bases, with 15 bases between them.

A word on this clone: The sample carries other DNA sequences with the same CDR3. The CDR3 spells CASSRQGFNEKLFF. In DNA form, the CDR3 reads TGTGCCAGCAGTCGACAGGGGTTTAATGAAAAACTGTTTTTT. V gene TRBV2 combines with J gene TRBJ1-4; 8 bases are shared with TRBD1. Trimming cost V 5 bases and J 4 bases; bases outside gene matches: 3. This CDR3 comprises 14 residues. CDR1 is SNHLY, CDR2 FYNNEI, per germline.

The chain couples TRBV7-9 to TRBJ1-5; 10 bases agree with TRBD1. Trimming removed 5 bases from V and 4 bases from J; junction bases left unmatched: 8. Germline-derived CDR1 and CDR2 are SEHNR and FQNEAQ (reference sequence). The CDR3 loop spans 16 amino acids. Here the CDR3 reads CASSLTQGQGNQPQHF. In nucleotides, the CDR3 is TGTGCCAGCAGCCTAACTCAGGGACAGGGGAATCAGCCCCAGCATTTT.

There are a few counts of this clone. The chain employs TRBV27 and TRBJ1-1; 9 bases match TRBD1. This CDR3 region has 14 residues. J gave up 4 bases and V 10 bases, and 10 bases lay outside the gene matches. The germline V gene encodes CDR1 MNHEY and CDR2 SMNVEV (reference sequence). CDR3 residues: CAIRSGTGSTEAFF. CDR3 in DNA: TGTGCCATACGATCCGGGACAGGGAGCACTGAAGCTTTCTTT.

The V gene is TRBV5-4, the J gene TRBJ2-7; 9 nucleotides agree with TRBD2. Per the germline V gene, CDR1 is SGHNT and CDR2 is YYREEE (reference sequence). CDR3 size: 16 residues. Trimming cost V 5 bases and J 4 bases; bases outside gene matches: 13. CDR3 in DNA: TGTGCCAGCAGTCGAGGCTCTAGCGGGAAGGCGTACGAGCAGTACTTC. It translates to CASSRGSSGKAYEQYF.

The genes are TRBV29-1 and TRBJ2-7, with D perhaps matching TRBD1 (5 bases). This CDR3 comprises 13 residues. Trimming stripped 4 bases from V and 2 bases from J, with 12 bases between. Germline loops: CDR1 SQVTM, CDR2 ANQGSEA. The CDR3 DNA reads as TGCAGCGTTGGCCTACAGGCTACCTACGAGCAGTACTTC. This sequence encodes CSVGLQATYEQYF.

This clone was detected once. This chain links TRBV21-1 with TRBJ2-7; TRBD1, the table's D call, was not compared with the DNA. TRBV21-1 is termed a pseudogene. The CDR3 has 16 residues. CDR3 protein: CASRPAVRGSSYEQYF. CDR3 nucleotides: TGTGCCAGCAGGCCAGCAGTAAGGGGAAGCTCCTACGAGCAGTACTTC.

V usage is TRBV29-1 and J usage is TRBJ1-1; D perhaps matches TRBD1 (5 bases). V lost 4 bases to trimming and J lost 4 bases, with 16 bases between them. This CDR3 is built from 14 residues. The germline V gene has CDR1 SQVTM and CDR2 ANQGSEA. This CDR3 reads CSVGGTAKSTEAFF. For the CDR3, the DNA is TGCAGCGTTGGGGGGACTGCGAAGAGCACTGAAGCTTTCTTT.

This clone was recorded once. Additional DNA sequences in this sample encode the identical CDR3. The chain carries TRBV6-1 and TRBJ1-2, with 7 bases aligning to TRBD1. The CDR3 sequence is 14 residues long. The germline CDR1 and CDR2 sequences are MNHNS and SASEGT. The junction had 4 bases not matched to a gene; V was cut back by 2 bases and J by 4 bases. CDR3 sequence: CASSEMDRSYGYTF. CDR3 DNA: TGTGCCAGCAGTGAAATGGACAGGTCCTATGGCTACACCTTC.

The chain links TRBV2 to TRBJ2-3; 9 bases are shared with TRBD2. The ends lost 9 bases at V and 5 bases at J; junction bases unmatched: 9. Germline loops: CDR1 SNHLY, CDR2 FYNNEI. This CDR3 contains 14 residues. The CDR3: CARISRTSEDTQYF. As DNA, the CDR3 is TGTGCCAGAATTTCTAGGACTAGCGAAGATACGCAGTATTTT.

As concerns this clone: A far bigger clonotype differs at one base, so this is likely a read error. The same CDR3 arises from other DNA sequences in this sample as well. The rearrangement joins TRBV14 to TRBJ1-1; D not resolved. The CDR3 is made up of 13 amino acids. Trimming stripped 3 bases from V and 1 base from J, with 6 bases between. Germline CDR1 SGHDN, CDR2 FVKESK. The CDR3 DNA sequence: TGTGCCAGCAGCCAGACGGGGAACACTGAAGCTTTCTTT. It is translated as CASSQTGNTEAFF. Full variable domain (rest looked up from reference TRBV14 and TRBJ1-1): EAGVTQFPSHSVIEKGQTVTLRCDPISGHDNLYWYRRVMGKEIKFLLHFVKESKQDESGMPNNRFLAERTGGTYSTLKVQPAELEDSGVYFCASSQTGNTEAFFGQGTRLTVV.

This clone was seen a handful of times. The V and J genes are TRBV5-4 and TRBJ1-5, with D possibly being TRBD1 (5 bases). V was cut by 0 bases and J by 9 bases, with 10 bases left in between. The CDR3 length is 13 residues. Germline CDR1 reads SGHNT; CDR2 reads YYREEE (reference sequence). The DNA for the CDR3 is TGTGCCAGCAGCTTGGAAGGGGCTCGGCCCCAGCATTTT. Its translation: CASSLEGARPQHF. The full variable domain, its missing parts supplied by reference TRBV5-4 and TRBJ1-5, is ETGVTQSPTHLIKTRGQQVTLRCSSQSGHNTVSWYQQALGQGPQFIFQYYREEENGRGNFPPRFSGLQFPNYSSELNVNALELDDSALYLCASSLEGARPQHFGDGTRLSIL.

This rearrangement joins TRBV6-5 to TRBJ2-1; D is unclear. Germline values: CDR1 MNHEY, CDR2 SVGAGI. The CDR3 runs to 13 residues. Trimming removed 0 bases from V and 10 bases from J, with 10 bases in between. This chain's CDR3 is CASSYSRGHEQFF. CDR3 sequence (DNA): TGTGCCAGCAGTTACTCGAGAGGTCACGAGCAGTTCTTC.

The gene calls are TRBV2 and TRBJ2-2; possible D gene TRBD1, 6 bases. CDR1 is SNHLY and CDR2 is FYNNEI in the germline V gene. The V gene lost 6 bases and the J gene lost 6 bases, with 29 bases spanning the gap. The CDR3 consists of 19 residues. The CDR3 bases are TGTGCCAGCAGGGAATCCCTGCTCCAGGGGCGGAACCAGCCCGGGGAGCTGTTTTTT. This encodes CASRESLLQGRNQPGELFF.

This clone was recorded a few times. The genes are TRBV5-5 and TRBJ1-5; D is undetermined. CDR3 length: 14 amino acids. V was shortened by 4 bases and J by 2 bases, with 10 bases between the two germline ends. Per germline, CDR1 SGHKS and CDR2 YYEKEE (reference sequence). CDR3: CASSQASGNQPQHF. The CDR3 bases are TGTGCCAGCAGCCAAGCATCGGGCAATCAGCCCCAGCATTTT.

V gene TRBV18 combines with J gene TRBJ1-2; D is uncertain. This CDR3 region has 16 residues. The V gene lost 3 bases and the J gene lost 4 bases, with 18 bases spanning the gap. Looked up from germline, CDR1 is KGHSH and CDR2 is LQKENI. The CDR3 bases are TGTGCCAGCTCACCCCCGGAGGGTTATAGTGTCTATGGCTACACCTTC. Amino acids: CASSPPEGYSVYGYTF. The whole variable domain, remainder taken from reference TRBV18 and TRBJ1-2, is NAGVMQNPRHLVRRRGQEARLRCSPMKGHSHVYWYRQLPEEGLKFMVYLQKENIIDESGMPKERFSAEFPKEGPSILRIQQVVRGDSAAYFCASSPPEGYSVYGYTFGSGTRLTVV.

V and J are TRBV7-2 and TRBJ2-4; unclear D gene. CDR1 and CDR2 from the germline V gene are SGHTA and FQGNSA. The CDR3 runs to 17 residues. The V and J ends lost 5 bases and 7 bases respectively, with 24 bases between them. CDR3 nucleotides: TGTGCCAGCAGCCAGCCCGGAAGGGCTGGCCTCCAGAACATTCAGTACTTC. It encodes CASSQPGRAGLQNIQYF.

The V and J genes are TRBV28 and TRBJ2-3, with TRBD2 matching 12 bases. CDR3 length equals 17 residues. Germline-derived CDR1 and CDR2 are MDHEN and SYDVKM. Trimming took 5 bases from V and 2 from J; bases not matched to a gene: 8. The CDR3 DNA reads as TGTGCCAGCAGTCCTAGGACTAGCGGGGAGTTCACAGATACGCAGTATTTT. It translates to CASSPRTSGEFTDTQYF.